A selection of T cell receptor beta chains follows, all from one sample in a study of T-cell reconstitution after alpha-beta-depleted transplantation in children. TCRdb re-derived calls from the PCR reads in MiXCR, one entry per CDR3 protein. The sample comprises around 500,000 distinct CDR3 sequences, under 15% of which are singletons, and approximately 5.4% rests with the top ten. This specimen consisted of PBMCs from the stem cell graft donor, obtained from the stem cell graft. The receptors derive from a human donor who donated a stem cell graft to a child with combined immunodeficiency. Both conserved end residues are part of each CDR3. D genes are given only for firm matches. The listing skips clone size in some rows; elsewhere it reads once, few, many or a size class.

>TRBV4-2|13|many|TRBD1|TRBJ1-1
CASEGGAGTEAFF
TGTGCCAGTGAAGGGGGCGCAGGCACTGAAGCTTTCTTT
>TRBV25-1|19|few|TRBD2|TRBJ2-1
CASSEFGTSGASSYNEQFF
TGTGCCAGCAGTGAATTTGGGACTAGCGGAGCTAGCTCCTACAATGAGCAGTTCTTC
>TRBV4-1|14|few|NA|TRBJ2-1
CASSQDWNDNEQFF
TGCGCCAGCAGCCAAGACTGGAACGACAATGAGCAGTTCTTC
>TRBV24-1|16|few|NA|TRBJ2-6
CATSDPTPSGANVLTF
TGTGCCACCAGTGACCCGACACCCTCTGGGGCCAACGTCCTGACTTTC
>TRBV18|14|few|TRBD2|TRBJ2-1
CASSPGLAHNEQFF
TGTGCCAGCTCACCAGGACTAGCTCACAATGAGCAGTTCTTC
>TRBV5-1|15|NA|TRBD1|TRBJ2-7
CASSSRTGPGDEQYF
TGCGCCAGCAGCTCAAGGACAGGGCCAGGAGACGAGCAGTACTTC
>TRBV5-1|16|many|TRBD2|TRBJ2-3
CDSSEILAGGGNTQYF
TGCGACAGCAGCGAGATACTAGCGGGAGGCGGGAATACGCAGTATTTT
>TRBV5-1|17|few|TRBD2|TRBJ2-5
CASRRPTSGDLQETQYF
TGCGCCAGCAGAAGACCGACTAGCGGGGACCTCCAAGAGACCCAGTACTTC
>TRBV7-9|14|NA|TRBD1|TRBJ2-1
CASSLGTAMSEQFF
TGTGCCAGCAGCCTAGGGACAGCCATGAGTGAGCAGTTCTTC
>TRBV15|15|many|NA|TRBJ2-5
CATSRDIQYQETQYF
TGTGCCACCAGCAGAGATATCCAGTACCAAGAGACCCAGTACTTC
>TRBV9|14|many|NA|TRBJ2-1
CASSDYEDTLEQFF
TGTGCCAGCAGCGACTACGAGGACACACTTGAGCAGTTCTTC
>TRBV12-3/TRBV12-4|15|NA|TRBD1|TRBJ2-2
CASSLYRGSTGELFF
TGTGCCAGCAGTTTATACAGGGGCAGCACCGGGGAGCTGTTTTTT
>TRBV11-3|14|NA|TRBD1|TRBJ2-7
CASSSDRGNYEQYF
TGTGCCAGCAGCTCCGACAGGGGCAACTACGAGCAGTACTTC
>TRBV6-4|16|few|NA|TRBJ2-7
CASSGNGVDGSYEQYF
TGTGCCAGCAGTGGTAACGGGGTCGACGGATCCTACGAGCAGTACTTC
>TRBV7-2|16|few|NA|TRBJ2-3
CASSLAPYLSADTQYF
TGTGCCAGCAGCTTAGCGCCTTATCTTAGCGCAGATACGCAGTATTTT
>TRBV5-6|14|few|NA|TRBJ2-7
CASSYRDGPYEQYF
TGTGCCAGCAGCTACCGGGACGGACCCTACGAGCAGTACTTC
>TRBV7-7|16|few|TRBD2|TRBJ2-1
CASSRGRTSVDNEQFF
TGTGCCAGCAGCCGCGGCCGGACTAGCGTGGACAATGAGCAGTTCTTC
>TRBV24-1|12|many|NA|TRBJ1-5
CATSGGNQPQHF
TGTGCCACGAGTGGTGGAAATCAGCCCCAGCATTTT
>TRBV5-1|16|many|NA|TRBJ2-1
CASSPLAGGPYNEQFF
TGCGCCAGCAGCCCTCTAGCCGGGGGCCCCTACAATGAGCAGTTCTTC
>TRBV6-2/TRBV6-3|11|many|NA|TRBJ2-7
CASSPSDEQYF
TGTGCCAGCAGTCCCTCGGACGAGCAGTACTTC
>TRBV20-1|16|many|NA|TRBJ2-1
CSARGGTPASYNEQFF
TGCAGTGCTAGAGGCGGGACACCCGCCTCCTACAATGAGCAGTTCTTC
>TRBV7-9|14|few|TRBD2|TRBJ2-1
CASSSSSGRWEQFF
TGTGCCAGCAGCTCCTCTAGCGGGAGGTGGGAGCAGTTCTTC
>TRBV6-2/TRBV6-3|17|many|TRBD1|TRBJ1-1
CASSPPRLGQRNTEAFF
TGTGCCAGCAGTCCACCCCGTCTGGGACAGCGGAACACTGAAGCTTTCTTT
>TRBV7-2|15|few|NA|TRBJ1-5
CASSLALTRSQPQHF
TGTGCCAGCAGCTTAGCGCTAACCAGGAGTCAGCCCCAGCATTTT
>TRBV7-9|13|few|NA|TRBJ2-1
CASSRPSRDEQFF
TGTGCCAGCAGCCGCCCCTCGAGGGATGAGCAGTTCTTC
>TRBV5-1|17|NA|NA|TRBJ1-2
CASSPGDGGLVIDGYTF
TGCGCCAGCAGCCCCGGGGATGGGGGGCTCGTTATAGATGGCTACACCTTC
>TRBV11-1|16|few|NA|TRBJ2-1
CASSTLEGSSYNEQFF
TGTGCCAGCAGCACGTTGGAGGGGAGCTCCTACAATGAGCAGTTCTTC
>TRBV29-1|13|many|TRBD1|TRBJ2-1
CSGTGALHNEQFF
TGCAGCGGCACAGGGGCCCTGCACAATGAGCAGTTCTTC
>TRBV11-1|15|once|TRBD1|TRBJ2-7
CASSYGTGWAYEQYF
TGTGCCAGCAGCTATGGGACAGGGTGGGCCTACGAGCAGTACTTC
>TRBV7-2|16|many|NA|TRBJ2-1
CASSLVGAGSYNEQFF
TGTGCCAGCAGCTTAGTTGGTGCGGGCTCCTACAATGAGCAGTTCTTC
>TRBV14|14|many|NA|TRBJ2-7
CASSGRDVSYEQYF
TGTGCCAGCAGCGGCCGGGACGTCTCCTACGAGCAGTACTTC
>TRBV30|15|few|NA|TRBJ2-1
CAWSHRELLYNEQFF
TGTGCCTGGAGTCACCGGGAGCTCCTCTACAATGAGCAGTTCTTC
>TRBV6-2/TRBV6-3|16|NA|TRBD2|TRBJ2-2
CASSYRSGVYTGELFF
TGTGCCAGCAGTTACCGAAGCGGGGTTTACACCGGGGAGCTGTTTTTT
>TRBV28|13|many|NA|TRBJ2-3
CASSLGTQDTQYF
TGTGCCAGCAGTTTGGGAACGCAGGATACGCAGTATTTT
>TRBV29-1|15|NA|TRBD1|TRBJ2-7
CSVETGGTTSYEQYF
TGCAGCGTTGAAACAGGGGGGACAACCTCCTACGAGCAGTACTTC
>TRBV7-9|13|NA|NA|TRBJ2-7
CASSRGLSYEQYF
TGTGCCAGCAGTCGAGGGCTATCCTACGAGCAGTACTTC
>TRBV10-3|15|many|TRBD1|TRBJ1-1
CATDYSDRGLTEAFF
TGTGCCACGGACTACAGCGACAGGGGATTAACTGAAGCTTTCTTT
>TRBV6-1|15|few|TRBD1|TRBJ2-7
CASMTTGTGNYEQYF
TGTGCCAGCATGACAACCGGGACAGGGAACTACGAGCAGTACTTC
>TRBV18|11|NA|NA|TRBJ2-7
CAGGSSYERYF
TGTGCCGGCGGTAGCTCCTACGAGCGGTACTTC
>TRBV30|11|NA|NA|TRBJ2-1
CAWTSKFRQFF
TGTGCCTGGACCTCTAAGTTTCGGCAGTTCTTC
>TRBV30|16|few|NA|TRBJ1-5
CAWRPPRFNSNQPQHF
TGTGCCTGGAGGCCTCCCCGGTTCAATAGCAATCAGCCCCAGCATTTT
>TRBV12-3/TRBV12-4|18|NA|TRBD1|TRBJ1-2
CASSTGTANGAANYGYTF
TGTGCCAGCAGTACCGGGACAGCCAACGGTGCAGCTAACTATGGCTACACCTTC
>TRBV7-9|14|NA|TRBD1|TRBJ1-2
CASSSKTGGRGYTF
TGTGCCAGCAGCTCGAAGACAGGGGGACGTGGCTACACCTTC
>TRBV10-3|12|few|TRBD1|TRBJ2-7
CAITTGGNEQYF
TGTGCCATCACCACAGGGGGCAACGAGCAGTACTTC
>TRBV7-8|17|few|TRBD2|TRBJ2-3
CASSLVASGGAPDTQYF
TGTGCCAGCAGCTTAGTGGCTAGCGGGGGGGCCCCAGATACGCAGTATTTT
>TRBV6-5|14|many|TRBD1|TRBJ2-7
CASRPGGDGLEQYF
TGTGCCAGCAGACCAGGGGGCGATGGTCTAGAGCAGTACTTC
>TRBV2|15|NA|TRBD2|TRBJ2-3
CASSASGVSTDTQYF
TGTGCCAGCTCGGCTAGCGGAGTTAGCACAGATACGCAGTATTTT
>TRBV12-3/TRBV12-4|15|NA|TRBD2|TRBJ2-1
CASRPSGSASHEQFF
TGTGCCAGCAGGCCAAGCGGGAGCGCGTCCCATGAGCAGTTCTTC
>TRBV5-1|19|NA|NA|TRBJ2-7
CASSGTGNPGLKAFHEQYF
TGCGCCAGCAGCGGAACAGGGAATCCGGGACTAAAAGCGTTCCACGAGCAGTACTTC